A selection of T cell receptor beta chains follows, all from one sample in a study of blood T cell repertoires in COVID-19. TCRdb's table, derived via immunoSEQ multiplex PCR, lists solely in-frame clones and lacks some. The data contain roughly 320,000 clones, roughly 85% of them singletons. Sequencing was carried out using peripheral blood. These receptors were taken from a human donor in a cohort sampled during active COVID-19. CDR3s include the opening cysteine and the closing phenylalanine or tryptophan. D genes are given only for firm matches. Rows give clone size only sometimes, using once, few, many, or a class for an expanded clone.

d_call j_call clone_size v_call cdr3_nt cdr3_aa
TRBD1 TRBJ1-2 - TRBV2 TGTGCCAGCAGGGACAGGGTACTACTTAATGGCTACACCTTC CASRDRVLLNGYTF
- TRBJ1-4 - TRBV6-5 TGTGCCAGCAAGTCGGTTGCAACTAATGAAAAACTGTTTTTT CASKSVATNEKLFF
- TRBJ1-6 once TRBV5-4 TGTGCCAGCAGCGGGGGGGAGTCAACTTATAATTCACCCCTCCACTTT CASSGGESTYNSPLHF
- TRBJ2-7 - TRBV2 TGTGCCAGCAGTGAAGTCCCCGGGGACACCCTAAATTGGGAGCAGTACTTC CASSEVPGDTLNWEQYF
TRBD1 TRBJ1-5 - TRBV3-1/TRBV3-2 TGTGCCAGCAGCCAAGATCGGACAGGGTCCAGGTATTTT CASSQDRTGSRYF
- TRBJ2-7 - TRBV28 TGTGCCAGCAGTTCTAATTACGAGCAGTACTTC CASSSNYEQYF
- TRBJ1-6 - TRBV5-1 TGCGCCAGCAGCTTGGTAGGGACAAGCTCACCCCTCCACTTT CASSLVGTSSPLHF
- TRBJ1-1 - TRBV9 TGTGCCAGCAGCCCACAATTACAGGGGAACACTGAAGCTTTCTTT CASSPQLQGNTEAFF
TRBD2 TRBJ2-3 - TRBV27 TGTGCCAGCAGTTTCCAGCGGGGGAGAACAGATACGCAGTATTTT CASSFQRGRTDTQYF
- TRBJ2-3 - TRBV6-4 TGTGCCAGCAGTGAACGGTCGGTGCGGGATACGCAGTATTTT CASSERSVRDTQYF
- TRBJ1-1 - TRBV18 TGTGCCAGCTCAGGGCAGGGGATGGCTGAAGCTTTCTTT CASSGQGMAEAFF
TRBD1 TRBJ2-2 - TRBV7-3 TGTGCCAGCAGGAGGGGACAGGGGACGTCCGGGGAGCTGTTTTTT CASRRGQGTSGELFF
- TRBJ1-5 - TRBV20-1 TGCAGTGCCAGACGGGGAGAAAACTGGCATTTT CSARRGENWHF
- TRBJ2-1 - TRBV4-1 TGCGCCAGCAGCACAGTCTCCGAAAAGTCCGATGAGCAGTTCTTC CASSTVSEKSDEQFF
- TRBJ1-5 - TRBV28 TGTGCCAGCGAGGTGGGAGTGGGGAAGGTTAATCAGCCCCAGCATTTT CASEVGVGKVNQPQHF
- TRBJ2-7 once TRBV28 TGTGCCAGCAACGGAGGTGGTCGGTACGAGCAGTACTTC CASNGGGRYEQYF
TRBD1 TRBJ2-1 - TRBV29-1 TGCAGCGTTGGCCAGGGGGCGTACAATGAGCAGTTCTTC CSVGQGAYNEQFF
TRBD1 TRBJ2-7 - TRBV7-3 TGTGCCAGCAGCCCGGGGACAGGGGTGGGCGAGCAGTACTTC CASSPGTGVGEQYF
- TRBJ2-3 few TRBV6-5 TGTGCCAGCAGTTCTAACACAGATACGCAGTATTTT CASSSNTDTQYF
- TRBJ1-4 - TRBV3-1/TRBV3-2 TGTGCCAGCAGCTCTTCTAGTTTTCCTGATGAAAAACTGTTTTTT CASSSSSFPDEKLFF
TRBD1 TRBJ1-1 - TRBV2 TGTGCCAGCAATATACCTGAGACAGGGGATCTGAACACTGAAGCTTTCTTT CASNIPETGDLNTEAFF
- TRBJ2-2 - TRBV5-4 TGTGCCAGCAGCCCTAGATCAGGGGCCACCGGGGAGCTGTTTTTT CASSPRSGATGELFF
- TRBJ2-2 - TRBV18 TGTGCCAGCTCACCACCGGGGCGCACCAATACCGGGGAGCTGTTTTTT CASSPPGRTNTGELFF
- TRBJ1-2 - TRBV11-1 TGTGCCAGCAGCTTAGGAGGACTATTCTACACCTTC CASSLGGLFYTF
TRBD1 TRBJ2-1 - TRBV27 TGTGCCAGCACAACCGGGACAGGGGGCCACAATGAGCAGTTCTTC CASTTGTGGHNEQFF
- TRBJ2-1 - TRBV6-2/TRBV6-3 TGTGCCAGCAGTTCGGGGGTGGGCGATGAGCAGTTCTTC CASSSGVGDEQFF